This entry describes one T cell receptor (beta chain). Its antigen is still unknown. The V end was cut by 4 bases, the J end by 0 bases, with 7 bases between. The CDR3 is made up of 14 amino acids. CDR1 and CDR2 (germline): MNHEY, SVGAGI. This sample is part of a study of brain T cells in children with intractable seizures. Notes on the study in general: Viral specificity was inferred only from CDR3 similarity; HCMV serostatus was unknown. Pre- and post-surgery blood differed in depth, so pre-surgery absences may be undersampling.

As for time point: blood from clinic visit 5 months post-surgery; TSC patient then seizure free. Sequencing was limited to surgery cases with top T cell transcript signatures in brain tissue. Patients received at least one anti-epileptic drug before surgery. Assay: immunoSEQ multiplex PCR; the TCRdb copy retains only in-frame clones and omits some. This table holds hundreds of thousands of clones, 93% found once. The gene calls are TRBV6-5 and TRBJ1-5, with D hard to call. The TCR originated in a boy under two years old with tuberous sclerosis and intractable seizures. This material consisted of peripheral blood, taken 4 to 5 months after surgery. CDR3 nucleotide sequence: TGTGCCAGCAGTTCGGTAGATAGCAATCAGCCCCAGCATTTT. Encoded protein: CASSSVDSNQPQHF.